In this sample, the clone carrying this T cell receptor beta chain turned up a few times. Its antigen is not known. This record comes from a study of cytomegalovirus exposure and HLA in healthy donors. Overall study results and limits: In an earlier analysis, most TCR beta V segments were productive about 87% or about 30% of the time.

The PCR had 60 Vbeta and 13 Jbeta primers. The protocol was immunoSEQ multiplex PCR, while the TCRdb copy is restricted to in-frame clones and leaves out a portion. There are around 120,000 clones in the sample; 79% occur only once, and roughly 4.3% lies in the top ten. Germline CDR1 SGDLS, CDR2 YYNGEE. The CDR3 length is 15 residues. V trimming: 5 bases; J trimming: 3 bases; junction bases outside the gene matches: 5. The chain joins TRBV9 to TRBJ2-2; TRBD1 matches 9 bases. Sample: PBMCs. The receptor was isolated from a man aged 30-40 years in good health and CMV-seropositive. CDR3 nucleotides: TGTGCCAGCAGTCCCGGGACAGGGTACACCGGGGAGCTGTTTTTT. Its translation is CASSPGTGYTGELFF.